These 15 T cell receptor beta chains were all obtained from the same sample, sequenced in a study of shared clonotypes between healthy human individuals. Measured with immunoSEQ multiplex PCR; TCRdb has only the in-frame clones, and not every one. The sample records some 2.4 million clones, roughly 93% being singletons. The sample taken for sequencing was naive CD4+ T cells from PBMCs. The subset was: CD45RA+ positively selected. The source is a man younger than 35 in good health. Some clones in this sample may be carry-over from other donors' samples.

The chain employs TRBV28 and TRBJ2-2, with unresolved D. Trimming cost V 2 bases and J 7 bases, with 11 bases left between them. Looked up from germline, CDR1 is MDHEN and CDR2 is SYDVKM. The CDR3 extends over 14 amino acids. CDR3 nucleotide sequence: TGTGCCAGCAGTTTACAAGGGTTGGACGGGGAGCTGTTTTTT. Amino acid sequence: CASSLQGLDGELFF.

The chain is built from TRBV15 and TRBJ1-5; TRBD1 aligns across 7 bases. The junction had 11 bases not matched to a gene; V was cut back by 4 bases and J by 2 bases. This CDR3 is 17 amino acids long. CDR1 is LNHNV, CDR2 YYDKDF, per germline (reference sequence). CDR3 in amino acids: CATSKGPDRVGNQPQHF. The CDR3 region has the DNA TGTGCCACCAGCAAAGGGCCCGACAGGGTAGGCAATCAGCCCCAGCATTTT.

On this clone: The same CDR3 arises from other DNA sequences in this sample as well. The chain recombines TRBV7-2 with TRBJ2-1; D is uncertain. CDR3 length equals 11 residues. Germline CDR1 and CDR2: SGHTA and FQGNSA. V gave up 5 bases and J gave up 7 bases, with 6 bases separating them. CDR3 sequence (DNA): TGTGCCAGCAGCCTTAGGAATGAGCAGTTCTTC. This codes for CASSLRNEQFF. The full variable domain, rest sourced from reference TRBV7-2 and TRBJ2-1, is GAGVSQSPSNKVTEKGKDVELRCDPISGHTALYWYRQSLGQGLEFLIYFQGNSAPDKSGLPSDRFSAERTGGSVSTLTIQRTQQEDSAVYLCASSLRNEQFFGPGTRLTVL.

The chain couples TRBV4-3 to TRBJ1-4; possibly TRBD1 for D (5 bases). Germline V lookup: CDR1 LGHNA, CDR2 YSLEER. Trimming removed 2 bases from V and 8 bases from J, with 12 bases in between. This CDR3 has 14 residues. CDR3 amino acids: CASSQLRQSEKLFF. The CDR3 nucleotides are TGCGCCAGCAGCCAACTTAGACAGTCGGAAAAACTGTTTTTT.

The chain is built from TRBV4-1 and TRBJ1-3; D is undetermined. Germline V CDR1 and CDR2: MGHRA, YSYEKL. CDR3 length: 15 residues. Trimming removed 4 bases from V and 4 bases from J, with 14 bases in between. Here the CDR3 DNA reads TGCGCCAGCAGCCCTTTGGGATTAACGGGAAACACCATATATTTT. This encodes CASSPLGLTGNTIYF.

The CDR3 DNA is TGTGCCAGCAGCCCCACCCTTGGGACAGCCTTCCAAGAGACCCAGTACTTC. Protein product: CASSPTLGTAFQETQYF. The chain is built from TRBV11-2 and TRBJ2-5; 7 bases line up with TRBD1. Germline loops: CDR1 SGHAT, CDR2 FQNNGV. With V trimmed by 5 bases and J by 1 base, 13 bases remained unmatched. The CDR3 is 17 amino acids. The whole variable domain, remainder taken from reference TRBV11-2 and TRBJ2-5, is EAGVAQSPRYKIIEKRQSVAFWCNPISGHATLYWYQQILGQGPKLLIQFQNNGVVDDSQLPKDRFSAERLKGVDSTLKIQPAKLEDSAVYLCASSPTLGTAFQETQYFGPGTRLLVL.

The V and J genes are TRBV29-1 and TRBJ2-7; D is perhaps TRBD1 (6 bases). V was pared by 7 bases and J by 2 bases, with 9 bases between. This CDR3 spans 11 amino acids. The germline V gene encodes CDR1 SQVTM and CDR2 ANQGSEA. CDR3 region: CSGTDPYEQYF. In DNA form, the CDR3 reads TGCAGCGGGACAGATCCCTACGAGCAGTACTTC.

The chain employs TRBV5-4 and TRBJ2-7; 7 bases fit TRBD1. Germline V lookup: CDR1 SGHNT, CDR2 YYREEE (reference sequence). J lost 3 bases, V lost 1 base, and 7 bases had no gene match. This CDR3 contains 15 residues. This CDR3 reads CASSLRGPSYYEQYF. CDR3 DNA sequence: TGTGCCAGCAGCTTGAGGGGGCCTTCCTACTACGAGCAGTACTTC.

CDR3 region: CASNPVGQGFTEAFF. The DNA for the CDR3 is TGTGCCAGCAACCCCGTTGGACAGGGGTTCACTGAAGCTTTCTTT. The chain employs TRBV7-8 and TRBJ1-1, with 9 nucleotides matching TRBD1. Germline CDR1 reads SGHVS; CDR2 reads FQNEAQ. CDR3 size: 15 residues. J lost 4 bases, V lost 7 bases, and 10 bases had no gene match.

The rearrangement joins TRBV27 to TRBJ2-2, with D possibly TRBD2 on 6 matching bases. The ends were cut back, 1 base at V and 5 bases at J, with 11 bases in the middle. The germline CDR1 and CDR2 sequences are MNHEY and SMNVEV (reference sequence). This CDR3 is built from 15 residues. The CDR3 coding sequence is TGTGCCAGCAGTTTATATCGGGGGAGTACCGGGGAGCTGTTTTTT. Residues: CASSLYRGSTGELFF.

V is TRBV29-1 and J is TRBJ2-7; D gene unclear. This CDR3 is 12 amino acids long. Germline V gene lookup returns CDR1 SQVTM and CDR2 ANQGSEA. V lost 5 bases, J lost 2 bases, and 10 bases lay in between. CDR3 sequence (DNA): TGCAGCGTTAACGACGGAACCTACGAGCAGTACTTC. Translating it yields CSVNDGTYEQYF.

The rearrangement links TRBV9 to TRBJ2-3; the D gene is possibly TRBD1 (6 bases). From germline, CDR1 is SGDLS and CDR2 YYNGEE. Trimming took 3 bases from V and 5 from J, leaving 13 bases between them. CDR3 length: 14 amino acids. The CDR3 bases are TGTGCCAGCAGCGCAACTTTCAGGGGAGATACGCAGTATTTT. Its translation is CASSATFRGDTQYF. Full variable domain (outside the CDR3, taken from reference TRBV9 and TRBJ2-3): DSGVTQTPKHLITATGQRVTLRCSPRSGDLSVYWYQQSLDQGLQFLIQYYNGEERAKGNILERFSAQQFPDLHSELNLSSLELGDSALYFCASSATFRGDTQYFGPGTRLTVL.

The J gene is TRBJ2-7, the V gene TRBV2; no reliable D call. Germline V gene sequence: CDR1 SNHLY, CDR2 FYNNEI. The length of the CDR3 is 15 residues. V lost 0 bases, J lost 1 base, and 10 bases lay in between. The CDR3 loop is CASSEAFPASYEQYF. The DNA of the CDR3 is TGTGCCAGCAGTGAAGCATTCCCTGCTTCCTACGAGCAGTACTTC. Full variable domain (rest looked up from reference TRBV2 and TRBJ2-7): EPEVTQTPSHQVTQMGQEVILRCVPISNHLYFYWYRQILGQKVEFLVSFYNNEISEKSEIFDDQFSVERPDGSNFTLKIRSTKLEDSAMYFCASSEAFPASYEQYFGPGTRLTVT.

The CDR3 protein is CASSIGTGGRFGSGNTIYF. As DNA, the CDR3 is TGCGCCAGCAGCATAGGGACAGGGGGCCGATTTGGCTCTGGAAACACCATATATTTT. This chain links TRBV5-1 with TRBJ1-3; 12 nucleotides line up with TRBD1. Germline V lookup: CDR1 SGHRS, CDR2 YFSETQ. With V trimmed by 4 bases and J by 0 bases, 11 bases remained unmatched. The CDR3 totals 19 residues.

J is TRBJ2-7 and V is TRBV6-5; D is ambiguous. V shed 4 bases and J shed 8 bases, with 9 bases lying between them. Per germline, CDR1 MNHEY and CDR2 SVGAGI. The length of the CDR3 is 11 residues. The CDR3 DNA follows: TGTGCCAGCAGTTCGACTTGGAAGCAGTACTTC. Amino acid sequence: CASSSTWKQYF.